The 15 T cell receptor beta chains below all came from one sample that was sequenced in a study of T cell repertoires in cytomegalovirus infection. TCRdb independently ran MiXCR on the reads; one entry per CDR3 protein. The sample carries 95,000 to 120,000 distinct CDR3 sequences, around 30% recorded once. No cognate antigen is known for these TCRs. The sequenced sample was CD8+ T cells from cultured PBMCs, obtained from culture after CMV antigen stimulation. These receptors came from a human donor in good health (CMV status not recorded). Some clones in this sample may be carry-over from other donors' samples.

The gene calls are TRBV6-5 and TRBJ1-3, with a tentative D call TRBD1 (5 bases). V was shortened by 3 bases and J by 0 bases, with 15 bases between the two germline ends. The CDR3 covers 17 residues. Germline lookup yields CDR1 MNHEY and CDR2 SVGAGI. This chain's CDR3 is CASSYTSGADSGNTIYF. CDR3 nucleotides: TGTGCCAGCAGTTATACCAGCGGGGCTGACTCTGGAAACACCATATATTTT.

V usage is TRBV11-2 and J usage is TRBJ1-2; tentatively, D is TRBD1 (6 bases). CDR3 length equals 14 residues. CDR1 is SGHAT and CDR2 is FQNNGV in the germline V gene. Trimming cost V 1 base and J 4 bases, with 10 bases left between them. The CDR3 spells CASSLVGGFYGYTF. In DNA, the CDR3 is TGTGCCAGCAGCTTAGTAGGGGGGTTCTATGGCTACACCTTC.

The CDR3 loop reads CASSDSDEQFF. The CDR3 DNA sequence: TGTGCCAGCAGCGATTCTGATGAGCAGTTCTTC. This chain joins TRBV6-1 and TRBJ2-1, with D unresolved. This CDR3 has 11 residues. The germline CDR1 and CDR2 sequences are MNHNS and SASEGT. With 6 bases removed from V and 8 bases from J, the gap between germline ends came to 8 bases.

This rearrangement joins TRBV4-1 to TRBJ1-3; D not resolved. The CDR3 has 15 amino acids. Germline CDR1 reads MGHRA; CDR2 reads YSYEKL. V gave up 1 base and J gave up 4 bases, with 11 bases separating them. The CDR3 region is CASSQGTGSGNTIYF. The CDR3 nucleotides are TGCGCCAGCAGCCAAGGGACGGGGTCCGGAAACACCATATATTTT.

This clonotype was counted only a few times. The V call is TRBV7-6, the J call TRBJ2-1; D is undetermined. V lost 2 bases and J 0 bases, leaving 11 bases between the germline ends. The length of the CDR3 is 16 residues. Germline V CDR1 and CDR2: SGHVS, FNYEAQ. The CDR3 reads CASSLIAFSSYNEQFF. As DNA, the CDR3 is TGTGCCAGCAGCTTAATCGCCTTCAGCTCCTACAATGAGCAGTTCTTC.

The genes are TRBV24-1 and TRBJ2-3; 7 bases match TRBD1. CDR1 and CDR2 (germline): KGHDR, SFDVKD. The CDR3 contains 19 residues. The V segment lost 1 base and the J segment 2 bases; nucleotides outside the gene matches: 14. CDR3 bases: TGTGCCACCAGTGATTTTTCGTACGTCGGACAGGACATCACAGATACGCAGTATTTT. Amino acid sequence: CATSDFSYVGQDITDTQYF.

J is TRBJ2-7 and V is TRBV4-1, with D possibly matching TRBD1 (6 bases). V was cut by 0 bases and J by 7 bases, with 25 bases left in between. CDR1 and CDR2 from the germline V gene are MGHRA and YSYEKL. The CDR3 is made up of 18 amino acids. The DNA of the CDR3 is TGCGCCAGCAGCCAAGATTCAATGGACAGCCTTTTCCTCCGGGAGCAGTACTTC. This translates into CASSQDSMDSLFLREQYF.

The chain employs TRBV11-2 and TRBJ1-1; D not certain. Germline CDR1 reads SGHAT; CDR2 reads FQNNGV. This CDR3 has 13 residues. V lost 5 bases and J 5 bases, leaving 12 bases between the germline ends. The CDR3 is CASSQWLGTEAFF. In nucleotides, the CDR3 is TGTGCCAGCAGCCAGTGGCTGGGGACTGAAGCTTTCTTT.

This clonotype was counted only a few times. The J gene is TRBJ2-7, the V gene TRBV7-6, with 7 bases matching TRBD1. The CDR3 has 17 residues. The V gene end was trimmed by 4 bases and the J gene end by 0 bases; junction bases not matched to a gene: 12. Germline loops: CDR1 SGHVS, CDR2 FNYEAQ. CDR3 protein: CASSSVEGGPHSYEQYF. For the CDR3, the DNA is TGTGCCAGCAGCTCAGTGGAAGGGGGCCCCCACTCCTACGAGCAGTACTTC.

The V and J genes are TRBV7-2 and TRBJ2-7; 8 positions agree with TRBD1. V dropped 3 bases and J dropped 9; count of bases not matched to a gene: 7. The V gene's germline CDR1 is SGHTA and CDR2 FQGNSA. This CDR3 is built from 13 residues. This CDR3 is CASSFSGTGTQYF. The CDR3 DNA follows: TGTGCCAGCAGCTTCTCCGGGACAGGTACGCAGTACTTC.

The chain uses TRBV7-9 and TRBJ2-7, with 8 bases identical to TRBD1. After removal of 4 bases from V and 2 bases from J, the junction contained 4 bases not matched to a gene. Germline assignment: CDR1 SEHNR and CDR2 FQNEAQ (reference sequence). The CDR3 runs to 14 residues. Written as DNA, the CDR3 is TGTGCCAGCAGCTCGACAGGGGAGGCCTACGAGCAGTACTTC. This sequence encodes CASSSTGEAYEQYF.

This clonotype showed up many times. The V and J genes are TRBV10-3 and TRBJ1-1, with TRBD1 matching 9 bases. This CDR3 is built from 14 residues. Germline CDR1 reads ENHRY; CDR2 reads SYGVKD. J was trimmed by 4 bases and V by 6 bases; bases with no gene match: 6. The CDR3 loop is CAISAGTGSTEAFF. The CDR3, as DNA: TGTGCCATCAGCGCCGGGACAGGGAGCACTGAAGCTTTCTTT.

At least ten counts were recorded for this clonotype. The chain is built from TRBV13 and TRBJ2-1, with 8 bases matching TRBD1. Germline loops: CDR1 PRHDT, CDR2 FYEKMQ (reference sequence). Unmatched junction bases numbered 23, after V lost 0 bases and J lost 7 bases. The CDR3 sequence is 21 residues long. CDR3 sequence reads: CASSLGPVRGLLISPINEQFF. Here the CDR3 DNA reads TGTGCCAGCAGCTTAGGCCCGGTCAGGGGGCTTCTAATTTCCCCAATAAATGAGCAGTTCTTC.

This clonotype was picked up many times. The chain joins TRBV7-2 to TRBJ1-6; no firm D call. Trimming left V 10 bases short and J 1 base short, with 14 bases between. This CDR3 contains 15 residues. CDR1 and CDR2 from the germline V gene are SGHTA and FQGNSA. In DNA, the CDR3 is TGTGCCACTTCCCCGTATACGTCCTATAATTCACCCCTCCACTTT. Its protein is CATSPYTSYNSPLHF. Based on the CDR3 plus reference TRBV7-2 and TRBJ1-6, the full variable domain is GAGVSQSPSNKVTEKGKDVELRCDPISGHTALYWYRQSLGQGLEFLIYFQGNSAPDKSGLPSDRFSAERTGGSVSTLTIQRTQQEDSAVYLCATSPYTSYNSPLHFGNGTRLTVT.

This clonotype was seen repeatedly, ten times or more. This chain joins TRBV12-3 or TRBV12-4 and TRBJ2-2; D possibly corresponds to TRBD1 (5 bases). This CDR3 is built from 17 residues. Trimming took off 5 bases at V and 4 bases at J, with 20 bases between the two ends. DNA for the CDR3: TGTGCCAGCAGTCCGTCCGACAGAGTTCTAGTCACCGGGGAGCTGTTTTTT. Translating it yields CASSPSDRVLVTGELFF.